Following are 11 T cell receptor beta chains from one sample sequenced in a study of human T cells and chemical hapten exposure. TCRdb processed the RACE reads anew with MiXCR; each CDR3 protein has one entry. The sample lists roughly 180,000 distinct CDR3 sequences; about 22% were seen once. As for time point: patch test 1, 2 weeks after DPC sensitization. The treatment was: therapeutic diphenylcyclopropenone sensitization with weekly scalp DPC. The sample consisted of whole blood, taken in connection with sensitization to the hapten diphenylcyclopropenone (DPC). These receptors came from a woman in her forties or fifties with alopecia areata. Some clones in this sample may be carry-over from other donors' samples.

This clonotype turned up a few times. The rearrangement links TRBV6-6 to TRBJ2-7; the D gene is possibly TRBD2 (5 bases). Trimming shortened V by 4 bases and J by 0 bases, and 19 bases separated the two germline ends. Looked up from germline, CDR1 is MNHNY and CDR2 is SVGAGI (reference sequence). The CDR3 length is 17 residues. In DNA, the CDR3 is TGTGCCAGCAGTTCTAGGTCCCGGGATCCGAGCTCCTACGAGCAGTACTTC. Protein sequence: CASSSRSRDPSSYEQYF.

CDR3 nucleotides: TGCGCCAGCAGCTTGGGGTCGTTTAGCTCCTACAATGAGCAGTTCTTC. Protein sequence: CASSLGSFSSYNEQFF. V is TRBV5-1 and J is TRBJ2-1, with D unclear. The CDR3 loop spans 16 amino acids. Germline assignment: CDR1 SGHRS and CDR2 YFSETQ. Trimming removed 0 bases from V and 0 bases from J, with 10 bases in between.

This clonotype was seen more than once but under ten times. J is TRBJ2-6 and V is TRBV24-1; D not certain. The CDR3 loop spans 16 amino acids. CDR1 and CDR2 from the germline V gene are KGHDR and SFDVKD. Trimming stripped 4 bases from V and 0 bases from J, with 9 bases between. The CDR3 protein is CATSDRLASGANVLTF. The CDR3, as DNA: TGTGCCACCAGTGACAGACTGGCCTCTGGGGCCAACGTCCTGACTTTC.

In this sample, this clonotype turned up a few times. This chain joins TRBV7-9 and TRBJ1-3; no clear D gene. Germline V CDR1 and CDR2: SEHNR, FQNEAQ (reference sequence). The CDR3 has 15 residues. Deletions cut 3 bases from V and 0 bases from J, with 9 bases between. The CDR3 loop is CASSFLSGSGNTIYF. CDR3 sequence (DNA): TGTGCCAGCAGCTTCCTTTCCGGCTCTGGAAACACCATATATTTT.

DNA for the CDR3: TGCAGTGCTAGAGAAGACAGGGAAGGTCAGCCCCAGCATTTT. Protein: CSAREDREGQPQHF. V and J are TRBV20-1 and TRBJ1-5; 7 nucleotides agree with TRBD1. With 0 bases clipped from V and 6 bases from J, the junction kept 5 bases outside the gene matches. The CDR3 covers 14 residues. Looked up from germline, CDR1 is DFQATT and CDR2 is SNEGSKA (reference sequence).

In its sample, this clonotype was seen a few times. The chain is built from TRBV28 and TRBJ1-3; no definite D call. The CDR3 consists of 15 residues. Germline V gene lookup returns CDR1 MDHEN and CDR2 SYDVKM. The V end was cut by 4 bases, the J end by 4 bases, with 14 bases between. The CDR3 DNA sequence: TGTGCCAGCAGTTCTTGGGAAGCCGGGGGAAACACCATATATTTT. Its protein is CASSSWEAGGNTIYF. Full variable domain (remainder filled in from reference TRBV28 and TRBJ1-3): DVKVTQSSRYLVKRTGEKVFLECVQDMDHENMFWYRQDPGLGLRLIYFSYDVKMKEKGDIPEGYSVSREKKERFSLILESASTNQTSMYLCASSSWEAGGNTIYFGEGSWLTVV.

This clonotype has just one count. The genes are TRBV7-9 and TRBJ2-7; D uncertain. V was shortened by 1 base and J by 3 bases, with 10 bases between the two germline ends. CDR1 is SEHNR, CDR2 FQNEAQ, per germline (reference sequence). The CDR3 spans 14 residues. The CDR3 here is CASSLGGGGYEQYF. The CDR3 bases are TGTGCCAGCAGCTTAGGAGGCGGTGGCTACGAGCAGTACTTC. Full variable domain (outside the CDR3, taken from reference TRBV7-9 and TRBJ2-7): DTGVSQNPRHKITKRGQNVTFRCDPISEHNRLYWYRQTLGQGPEFLTYFQNEAQLEKSRLLSDRFSAERPKGSFSTLEIQRTEQGDSAMYLCASSLGGGGYEQYFGPGTRLTVT.

V gene TRBV7-8 combines with J gene TRBJ2-1, with a tentative D call TRBD2 (5 bases). This CDR3 is built from 16 residues. Trimming shortened V by 0 bases and J by 6 bases, and 15 bases separated the two germline ends. CDR1 SGHVS and CDR2 FQNEAQ come from the germline V gene. CDR3 nucleotide sequence: TGTGCCAGCAGCTTAGCGCGAGGGCCTGGCGTCAATGAGCAGTTCTTC. It specifies CASSLARGPGVNEQFF.

The CDR3, as DNA: TGTGCCAGCAGCGTAGACGAAGCTAACTATGGCTACACCTTC. As protein: CASSVDEANYGYTF. This chain joins TRBV9 and TRBJ1-2; D is uncertain. Germline V gene sequence: CDR1 SGDLS, CDR2 YYNGEE. CDR3 length: 14 residues. V was cut by 0 bases and J by 0 bases, with 6 bases left in between.

The chain combines TRBV5-1 with TRBJ2-5, with TRBD1 matching 9 bases. CDR3 length: 16 amino acids. CDR1 and CDR2 (germline): SGHRS, YFSETQ. After removal of 4 bases from V and 4 bases from J, the junction contained 11 bases not matched to a gene. The CDR3 region has the DNA TGCGCCAGCAGCCCCCTAACAGGGGGCTGGGGAGAGACCCAGTACTTC. Protein: CASSPLTGGWGETQYF.

J is TRBJ2-1 and V is TRBV7-8; D is possibly TRBD2 (5 bases). Germline assignment: CDR1 SGHVS and CDR2 FQNEAQ. V lost 7 bases and J lost 6, with 19 bases in between. The CDR3 runs to 15 residues. In nucleotides, the CDR3 is TGTGCCAGCAACCGACGAAGCGGAGTTGGCAATGAGCAGTTCTTC. This gives the protein CASNRRSGVGNEQFF.